These 28 T cell receptor beta chains were all obtained from the same sample, sequenced in a study of T cells after yellow fever vaccination. Each CDR3 protein is one row after TCRdb ran MiXCR on the 5' RACE reads. Found here are tens of thousands of distinct CDR3 sequences, around 7% of them singletons; the top ten hold approximately 42%. The sample here was CD8+ T cells sorted from PBMCs, taken on the day of the yellow fever booster vaccination. Receptors were obtained from a man aged 25-40 years who received the YFV17D yellow fever vaccine.

V is TRBV7-8 and J is TRBJ1-4; 8 bases agree with TRBD1. The ends lost 4 bases at V and 8 bases at J; junction bases unmatched: 6. The CDR3 is 14 residues long. Per the germline V gene, CDR1 is SGHVS and CDR2 is FQNEAQ. This CDR3 reads CASSSTGGEEKLFF. DNA for the CDR3: TGTGCCAGCAGCTCTACAGGGGGAGAAGAAAAACTGTTTTTT.

This clonotype came up many times. This rearrangement joins TRBV4-3 to TRBJ2-3; no clear D. Germline values: CDR1 LGHNA, CDR2 YSLEER. The CDR3 runs 13 residues. V was shortened by 2 bases and J by 4 bases, with 7 bases between the two germline ends. The chain's CDR3 is CASSQSQPDTQYF. The CDR3 nucleotides are TGCGCCAGCAGCCAATCACAGCCAGATACGCAGTATTTT.

This clonotype was counted between two and nine times. This chain joins TRBV5-4 and TRBJ1-2; D is perhaps TRBD1 (5 bases). Germline CDR1 SGHNT, CDR2 YYREEE (reference sequence). The CDR3 runs to 15 residues. V shed 2 bases and J shed 0 bases, with 11 bases lying between them. The CDR3 reads CASSFGTVTNYGYTF. CDR3 DNA sequence: TGTGCCAGCAGCTTTGGGACCGTTACTAACTATGGCTACACCTTC.

The chain combines TRBV12-3 or TRBV12-4 with TRBJ2-6, with TRBD1 as a possible D gene (6 bases). This CDR3 region has 15 residues. V lost 11 bases and J 2 bases, leaving 16 bases between the germline ends. CDR3 loop: CAAPDPGAGANVLTF. The CDR3 nucleotides read TGTGCCGCTCCGGATCCAGGGGCTGGGGCCAACGTCCTGACTTTC.

The chain employs TRBV5-4 and TRBJ2-5; D is uncertain. Between the trimmed V and J ends, which lost 2 bases and 1 base, there was a span of 6 bases. CDR1 is SGHNT and CDR2 is YYREEE in the germline V gene (reference sequence). There are 13 residues in the CDR3. CDR3 in amino acids: CASSFGSQETQYF. Written as DNA, the CDR3 is TGTGCCAGCAGCTTTGGCAGCCAAGAGACCCAGTACTTC.

The rearrangement links TRBV7-6 to TRBJ2-1; D may be TRBD2 (7 bases). The germline gives CDR1 SGHVS, CDR2 FNYEAQ. Deletions cut 1 base from V and 7 bases from J, with 14 bases between. The CDR3 is 15 amino acids. The chain's CDR3 is CASSLVEGGKNEQFF. CDR3 nucleotide sequence: TGTGCCAGCAGCTTAGTTGAGGGGGGGAAGAATGAGCAGTTCTTC.

This clonotype came up a few times. The V and J genes are TRBV12-3 or TRBV12-4 and TRBJ1-2, with 7 bases that match TRBD1. The CDR3 extends over 14 amino acids. V dropped 3 bases and J dropped 6; count of bases not matched to a gene: 7. In DNA form, the CDR3 reads TGTGCCAGCAGTTTGGCAGGGGGGTTAGATGGCTACACCTTC. This gives the protein CASSLAGGLDGYTF.

This clonotype was counted at least ten times. The rearrangement joins TRBV3-1 to TRBJ2-1; D unclear. CDR1 is LGHDT, CDR2 YNNKEL, per germline (reference sequence). This CDR3 has 16 residues. Trimming shortened V by 4 bases and J by 4 bases, and 17 bases separated the two germline ends. CDR3 loop: CASSRNHPQSYNEQFF. CDR3 in DNA: TGTGCCAGCAGCCGAAACCATCCGCAAAGTTACAATGAGCAGTTCTTC.

Regarding this clonotype: A much bigger clone sits one base away, suggesting this may be a read error. This chain connects TRBV7-9 to TRBJ2-7; D remains ambiguous. There are 15 residues in the CDR3. The germline CDR1 and CDR2 sequences are SEHNR and FQNEAQ (reference sequence). The V end lost 4 bases, the J end lost 0 bases, and 13 bases lay between the germline ends. DNA of the CDR3: TGTGCCAGCAGCTCCTCCAAATGGGCCTCCTACGAGCAGTACTTC. Translated: CASSSSKWASYEQYF.

This clonotype appeared a few times. The gene calls are TRBV15 and TRBJ1-6; 8 nucleotides align to TRBD1. The CDR3 is 14 residues long. Germline V CDR1 and CDR2: LNHNV, YYDKDF (reference sequence). V lost 4 bases to trimming and J lost 7 bases; unmatched junction nucleotides: 3. CDR3 bases: TGTGCCACCAGCACCACAGGGGGGAATTCACCCCTCCACTTT. Protein sequence: CATSTTGGNSPLHF.

The V and J genes are TRBV6-2 or TRBV6-3 and TRBJ2-1; possibly TRBD1 for D (6 bases). This CDR3 comprises 14 residues. The V and J ends lost 2 bases and 1 base respectively, with 6 bases between them. Germline V CDR1 and CDR2: MNHEY, SVGEGT. CDR3 amino acids: CASSYDRSYNEQFF. DNA of the CDR3: TGTGCCAGCAGTTACGACAGGTCCTACAATGAGCAGTTCTTC.

This clonotype was seen only a few times. The chain couples TRBV2 to TRBJ2-3; D not resolved. CDR3 length: 14 amino acids. The germline V gene has CDR1 SNHLY and CDR2 FYNNEI. Trimming cost V 7 bases and J 4 bases, with 15 bases left between them. The CDR3 DNA sequence: TGTGCCAGCATTGGTAGTTTGCGTCCAGATACGCAGTATTTT. This gives the protein CASIGSLRPDTQYF.

In this sample, this clonotype turned up a few times. This chain uses TRBV7-9 with TRBJ2-3, with D hard to call. Germline-derived CDR1 and CDR2 are SEHNR and FQNEAQ (reference sequence). The CDR3 consists of 12 residues. The V and J ends lost 1 base and 7 bases respectively, with 6 bases between them. In nucleotides, the CDR3 is TGTGCCAGCAGCTTAGGGCAAAATACGCAGTATTTT. Its protein is CASSLGQNTQYF.

The chain recombines TRBV10-3 with TRBJ2-1, with 14 positions matching TRBD2. Germline V gene sequence: CDR1 ENHRY, CDR2 SYGVKD. This CDR3 comprises 19 residues. J was trimmed by 9 bases and V by 3 bases; bases with no gene match: 16. CDR3 in amino acids: CAISERRWEGLAGAIEQFF. The CDR3 bases are TGTGCCATCAGTGAAAGAAGATGGGAGGGACTAGCGGGAGCCATTGAGCAGTTCTTC.

This clonotype has more than one count but fewer than ten. This chain links TRBV6-2 or TRBV6-3 with TRBJ2-5; D uncertain. V lost 2 bases to trimming and J lost 5 bases, with 15 bases between them. CDR3 length equals 15 residues. Germline CDR1 MNHEY, CDR2 SVGEGT. This chain's CDR3 is CASSYPDSFGETQYF. CDR3 in DNA: TGTGCCAGCAGTTACCCTGACTCCTTCGGGGAGACCCAGTACTTC.

Only a few counts were recorded for this clonotype. The chain joins TRBV4-3 to TRBJ2-6; D is unresolved. The V gene lost 4 bases and the J gene lost 4 bases, with 8 bases spanning the gap. The CDR3 loop spans 14 amino acids. Looked up from germline, CDR1 is LGHNA and CDR2 is YSLEER. In DNA, the CDR3 is TGCGCCAGCAGCCTCAGTTACGGGGCCAACGTCCTGACTTTC. Translating gives CASSLSYGANVLTF.

This clonotype was counted between two and nine times. The chain combines TRBV5-1 with TRBJ2-1, with D uncertain. The CDR3 has 13 residues. The germline CDR1 and CDR2 sequences are SGHRS and YFSETQ. The V and J ends lost 3 bases and 2 bases respectively, with 6 bases between them. CDR3 sequence reads: CASSWEAYNEQFF. The DNA of the CDR3 is TGCGCCAGCAGCTGGGAAGCCTACAATGAGCAGTTCTTC.

This chain links TRBV5-6 with TRBJ2-1; TRBD2 matches 8 bases. Looked up from germline, CDR1 is SGHDT and CDR2 is YYEEEE. The CDR3 has 16 amino acids. Unmatched junction bases numbered 6, after V lost 0 bases and J lost 4 bases. For the CDR3, the DNA is TGTGCCAGCAGCTTGGACGGTAGCGGGACATACAATGAGCAGTTCTTC. Translation gives CASSLDGSGTYNEQFF.

This clonotype turned up a few times. The chain uses TRBV6-2 or TRBV6-3 and TRBJ2-7; the D gene is possibly TRBD2 (6 bases). Germline V gene data show CDR1 as MNHEY and CDR2 as SVGEGT. V lost 4 bases to trimming and J lost 0 bases, with 10 bases between them. This CDR3 has 14 residues. The CDR3: CASSWEVSSYEQYF. The CDR3, as DNA: TGTGCCAGCAGTTGGGAGGTGAGCTCCTACGAGCAGTACTTC.

This clonotype was counted only a few times. The rearrangement uses TRBV12-3 or TRBV12-4 and TRBJ2-7, with 13 bases matching TRBD2. The trim removed 7 bases at V and 3 bases at J, leaving 12 bases unmatched. This CDR3 is 17 amino acids long. CDR3 nucleotides: TGTGCCAGCACCACAGGGACTAGCGGGACCGCCTACTACGAGCAGTACTTC. Its translation: CASTTGTSGTAYYEQYF.

The V gene is TRBV28, the J gene TRBJ2-7; D remains unclear. The CDR3 length is 15 residues. Germline values: CDR1 MDHEN, CDR2 SYDVKM. With 4 bases removed from V and 0 bases from J, the gap between germline ends came to 13 bases. The CDR3: CASSSTLLSSYEQYF. CDR3 DNA sequence: TGTGCCAGCAGTTCTACCCTCTTGAGCTCCTACGAGCAGTACTTC.

This clonotype was counted a few times. The chain joins TRBV7-9 to TRBJ2-1; maybe TRBD2 (6 bases). Germline lookup yields CDR1 SEHNR and CDR2 FQNEAQ (reference sequence). The length of the CDR3 is 15 residues. V lost 4 bases to trimming and J lost 4 bases, with 14 bases between them. CDR3 coding DNA: TGTGCCAGCAGCTACGGGAGTCAGTTATACAATGAGCAGTTCTTC. Encoded protein: CASSYGSQLYNEQFF.

This clonotype was detected many times. The V call is TRBV6-1, the J call TRBJ2-4; the match to TRBD2 covers 14 bases. Germline CDR1 and CDR2: MNHNS and SASEGT. The CDR3 loop spans 16 amino acids. V lost 6 bases to trimming and J lost 8 bases; unmatched junction nucleotides: 9. CDR3 DNA: TGTGCCAGCAGGGGGACTAGCGGGAGAGGTGCGGACATTCAGTACTTC. Protein product: CASRGTSGRGADIQYF.

The V and J genes are TRBV27 and TRBJ1-6; D call uncertain. V gave up 2 bases and J gave up 14 bases, with 13 bases separating them. There are 13 residues in the CDR3. Looked up from germline, CDR1 is MNHEY and CDR2 is SMNVEV (reference sequence). CDR3 DNA sequence: TGTGCCAGCAGTTTAGGGGTGGGGTCATCCCTCCACTTT. It yields the protein CASSLGVGSSLHF.

This clonotype was detected only a few times. This chain links TRBV28 with TRBJ2-7, with TRBD2 as a possible D gene (5 bases). The V end was cut by 6 bases, the J end by 0 bases, with 15 bases between. The CDR3 sequence is 15 residues long. From germline, CDR1 is MDHEN and CDR2 SYDVKM. The CDR3 nucleotides are TGTGCCAGCAGCTGGGAGTCCGAAAGCTCCTACGAGCAGTACTTC. Amino acids: CASSWESESSYEQYF.

This clonotype was seen only a few times. The rearrangement uses TRBV9 and TRBJ1-1, with no clear D. V gave up 0 bases and J gave up 4 bases, with 7 bases separating them. This CDR3 spans 13 amino acids. Germline CDR1 reads SGDLS; CDR2 reads YYNGEE. The CDR3 loop is CASSVGAPTEAFF. The CDR3 DNA follows: TGTGCCAGCAGCGTAGGGGCCCCCACTGAAGCTTTCTTT.

The chain recombines TRBV15 with TRBJ2-6; a possible D gene is TRBD1 (5 bases). The CDR3 covers 21 residues. The V gene's germline CDR1 is LNHNV and CDR2 YYDKDF (reference sequence). The germline V and J ends were trimmed by 0 bases and 3 bases, with 24 bases remaining between them. CDR3 sequence (DNA): TGTGCCACCAGCAGAGATCGGGTGGATCTGGGGCGGAACTTTGGGGCCAACGTCCTGACTTTC. Translated: CATSRDRVDLGRNFGANVLTF.

The sample holds many counts of this clonotype. The chain links TRBV27 to TRBJ2-5; D unresolved. Germline-derived CDR1 and CDR2 are MNHEY and SMNVEV (reference sequence). V lost 8 bases, J lost 5 bases, and 15 bases lay in between. The CDR3 sequence is 13 residues long. The CDR3 sequence is CASGPLVGETQYF. The CDR3 DNA reads as TGTGCCAGCGGCCCCCTGGTTGGGGAGACCCAGTACTTC.